Below are 27 T cell receptor beta chains sequenced from a single sample in a study of OX40 agonist ivuxolimab in advanced cancers. Data came from immunoSEQ multiplex PCR; TCRdb stores just in-frame clones and leaves some out. Among fewer than 6,000 clones, about three fifths were seen once, and the ten largest hold around 48%. Sequences were derived from CD4+ or CD8+ T cells sorted from blood, sampled in a trial of the OX40 agonist ivuxolimab. The source of these receptors is an adult with an advanced solid tumor such as melanoma, head and neck, liver or kidney cancer.

The chain uses TRBV7-9 and TRBJ1-1; D gene ambiguous. The CDR3 covers 12 residues. The germline V gene encodes CDR1 SEHNR and CDR2 FQNEAQ (reference sequence). Trimming took off 3 bases at V and 8 bases at J, with 10 bases between the two ends. The CDR3 nucleotides read TGTGCCAGCAGCTTTTTAAATCGGGAAGCTTTCTTT. It is translated as CASSFLNREAFF.

This chain connects TRBV29-1 to TRBJ1-2; D is perhaps TRBD1 (5 bases). CDR1 and CDR2 from the germline V gene are SQVTM and ANQGSEA. Deletions cut 6 bases from V and 4 bases from J, with 15 bases between. The CDR3 totals 13 residues. The chain's CDR3 is CSVAGGTTYGYTF. The CDR3, as DNA: TGCAGCGTCGCCGGGGGGACCACCTATGGCTACACCTTC.

This chain joins TRBV7-9 and TRBJ2-7; D is undetermined. V was cut by 5 bases and J by 2 bases, with 10 bases left in between. Germline loops: CDR1 SEHNR, CDR2 FQNEAQ (reference sequence). The CDR3 contains 13 residues. The CDR3, as DNA: TGTGCCAGCAGCCTCGACACAGCCTACGAGCAGTACTTC. This sequence encodes CASSLDTAYEQYF.

The genes are TRBV7-8 and TRBJ2-3; the match to TRBD2 covers 7 bases. The germline V gene encodes CDR1 SGHVS and CDR2 FQNEAQ. The ends lost 6 bases at V and 4 bases at J; junction bases unmatched: 10. CDR3 length: 15 amino acids. The CDR3 coding sequence is TGTGCCAGCAGGCAGTGGGGCGGGAGCCCAGATACGCAGTATTTT. It codes for CASRQWGGSPDTQYF.

This chain connects TRBV27 to TRBJ2-5; TRBD1 might be the D (6 bases). This CDR3 contains 14 residues. Trimming left V 6 bases short and J 2 bases short, with 13 bases between. CDR1 and CDR2 from the germline V gene are MNHEY and SMNVEV (reference sequence). CDR3 amino acids: CASRFLDRQETQYF. CDR3 sequence (DNA): TGTGCCAGCAGGTTTTTGGACAGACAAGAGACCCAGTACTTC.

The chain recombines TRBV6-6 with TRBJ2-3, with D possibly TRBD1 on 7 matching bases. CDR1 and CDR2 (germline): MNHNY, SVGAGI (reference sequence). V lost 7 bases and J 3 bases, leaving 20 bases between the germline ends. The CDR3 length is 16 residues. The CDR3 reads CASTFWAGGRTDTQYF. CDR3 in DNA: TGTGCCAGCACCTTTTGGGCAGGGGGGCGAACAGATACGCAGTATTTT.

The J gene is TRBJ2-1, the V gene TRBV9, with a possible D match to TRBD1 (6 bases). Germline values: CDR1 SGDLS, CDR2 YYNGEE. V gave up 4 bases and J gave up 2 bases, with 13 bases separating them. The CDR3 totals 15 residues. The CDR3 loop is CASSPAWTAYNEQFF. The CDR3 DNA follows: TGTGCCAGCAGCCCCGCCTGGACAGCCTACAATGAGCAGTTCTTC.

V usage is TRBV5-1 and J usage is TRBJ2-4; 9 nucleotides line up with TRBD1. This CDR3 region has 15 residues. Germline CDR1 SGHRS, CDR2 YFSETQ. V shed 7 bases, J shed 8 bases, and the junction held 13 bases outside the gene matches. The CDR3 reads CASRTGDGATDIQYF. CDR3 DNA: TGCGCCAGCCGGACAGGGGATGGGGCGACGGACATTCAGTACTTC. Together with reference TRBV5-1 and TRBJ2-4, the CDR3 gives the full variable domain: KAGVTQTPRYLIKTRGQQVTLSCSPISGHRSVSWYQQTPGQGLQFLFEYFSETQRNKGNFPGRFSGRQFSNSRSEMNVSTLELGDSALYLCASRTGDGATDIQYFGAGTRLSVL.

The chain uses TRBV14 and TRBJ1-4; 8 bases map to TRBD1. CDR3 length: 15 residues. Trimming took 3 bases from V and 8 from J; bases not matched to a gene: 8. Germline V lookup: CDR1 SGHDN, CDR2 FVKESK. CDR3 protein: CASSQDTGGIEKLFF. The CDR3 DNA is TGTGCCAGCAGCCAGGACACAGGGGGGATAGAAAAACTGTTTTTT.

This chain links TRBV2 with TRBJ2-2; possible D gene TRBD1, 5 bases. This CDR3 has 15 residues. Per germline, CDR1 SNHLY and CDR2 FYNNEI. V lost 2 bases and J lost 6, with 13 bases in between. The CDR3 sequence is CASSEPPGIAGELFF. In DNA form, the CDR3 reads TGTGCCAGCAGTGAACCCCCAGGGATCGCCGGGGAGCTGTTTTTT.

The chain uses TRBV19 and TRBJ1-2, with D possibly TRBD1 on 6 matching bases. Germline V gene lookup returns CDR1 LNHDA and CDR2 SQIVND (reference sequence). Between the trimmed V and J ends, which lost 9 bases and 5 bases, there was a span of 19 bases. The CDR3 totals 14 residues. CDR3 region: CASSGGAFEYGYTF. CDR3 nucleotide sequence: TGTGCCAGCTCGGGGGGCGCGTTCGAGTATGGCTACACCTTC.

This clone was picked up one time. The gene calls are TRBV27 and TRBJ2-5; 8 bases are shared with TRBD2. This CDR3 has 15 residues. Germline V gene lookup returns CDR1 MNHEY and CDR2 SMNVEV (reference sequence). Trimming cost V 2 bases and J 2 bases; bases outside gene matches: 4. CDR3 amino acids: CASSLSGSGQETQYF. CDR3 DNA sequence: TGTGCCAGCAGTTTAAGCGGGAGTGGTCAAGAGACCCAGTACTTC.

This sequence joins TRBV28 and TRBJ1-2; 8 bases are a match to TRBD1. This CDR3 has 14 residues. After removal of 5 bases from V and 7 bases from J, the junction contained 9 bases not matched to a gene. The germline V gene encodes CDR1 MDHEN and CDR2 SYDVKM. The CDR3 reads CASSQAGQVIGYTF. CDR3 sequence (DNA): TGTGCCAGCAGTCAAGCGGGACAGGTGATTGGCTACACCTTC.

This clone turned up a few times. The chain couples TRBV23-1 to TRBJ2-1; TRBD1 agrees at 8 bases. TRBV23-1 is flagged as an ORF with uncertain function. V lost 4 bases and J lost 8; bases outside the gene matches: 10. The CDR3 totals 15 residues. The CDR3 DNA reads as TGCGCCAGCAGTCCCAAGGCACAGGGGGTCGATGAGCAGTTCTTC. Residues: CASSPKAQGVDEQFF.

The rearrangement uses TRBV6-5 and TRBJ2-7; D perhaps matches TRBD1 (5 bases). Trimming took off 5 bases at V and 8 bases at J, with 10 bases between the two ends. Germline V gene lookup returns CDR1 MNHEY and CDR2 SVGAGI. This CDR3 has 11 residues. The CDR3 nucleotides read TGTGCCAGCAGTGGCGGACATAAGCAGTACTTC. The encoded protein is CASSGGHKQYF.

This clone is medium-sized in the sample. The chain has TRBV7-8 and TRBJ2-1; D perhaps matches TRBD2 (5 bases). The V end lost 6 bases, the J end lost 8 bases, and 11 bases lay between the germline ends. The CDR3 runs 12 residues. Looked up from germline, CDR1 is SGHVS and CDR2 is FQNEAQ. The CDR3 nucleotides read TGTGCCAGCAGTGAGATGGGAGATGAGCAGTTCTTC. Protein: CASSEMGDEQFF.

This clone was counted a single time. The chain is built from TRBV29-1 and TRBJ2-7, with 15 bases lining up with TRBD2. This CDR3 has 16 residues. Germline values: CDR1 SQVTM, CDR2 ANQGSEA. J was trimmed by 0 bases and V by 6 bases; bases with no gene match: 6. CDR3 protein: CSVLGLAGGTSYEQYF. CDR3 in DNA: TGCAGCGTCCTCGGACTAGCGGGAGGGACCTCCTACGAGCAGTACTTC.

The rearrangement joins TRBV14 to TRBJ2-1, with unresolved D. The CDR3 is 12 residues long. Per the germline V gene, CDR1 is SGHDN and CDR2 is FVKESK. With 5 bases removed from V and 4 bases from J, the gap between germline ends came to 6 bases. The CDR3 sequence is CASSALYNEQFF. Here the CDR3 DNA reads TGTGCCAGCAGCGCCCTTTACAATGAGCAGTTCTTC.

J is TRBJ2-7 and V is TRBV10-1, with 13 positions matching TRBD2. The CDR3 is made up of 14 amino acids. With 5 bases clipped from V and 6 bases from J, the junction kept 4 bases outside the gene matches. Germline V lookup: CDR1 WNHNN, CDR2 SYGVQD (reference sequence). The CDR3 here is CASSPGTSGTEQYF. For the CDR3, the DNA is TGCGCCAGCAGTCCCGGGACTAGCGGGACCGAGCAGTACTTC.

The chain links TRBV4-2 to TRBJ2-7; 10 bases map to TRBD2. The germline V gene has CDR1 LGHNA and CDR2 YNFKEQ. V was clipped by 6 bases and J by 8 bases; unmatched bases: 10. This CDR3 spans 14 amino acids. CDR3 protein: CASRLTSGITQQYF. CDR3 nucleotide sequence: TGTGCCAGCAGATTAACTAGCGGGATCACCCAGCAGTACTTC.

J is TRBJ2-7 and V is TRBV2, with 7 bases identical to TRBD2. The CDR3 consists of 15 residues. Trimming at V came to 5 bases and at J to 2 bases, leaving 9 bases not matched to a gene. The germline V gene encodes CDR1 SNHLY and CDR2 FYNNEI. DNA for the CDR3: TGTGCCAGCAGTTTATCGATCGGGAGGACCTACGAGCAGTACTTC. Its protein product is CASSLSIGRTYEQYF.

This clone was detected once. The genes are TRBV28 and TRBJ2-7; maybe TRBD2 (6 bases). The CDR3 length is 13 residues. Germline V lookup: CDR1 MDHEN, CDR2 SYDVKM. The germline V and J ends were trimmed by 5 bases and 7 bases, with 15 bases remaining between them. The CDR3 reads CASSNSGGIEQYF. The CDR3 region has the DNA TGTGCCAGCAGTAACTCCGGCGGGATAGAGCAGTACTTC.

The genes are TRBV28 and TRBJ2-4; D not resolved. CDR1 is MDHEN, CDR2 SYDVKM, per germline. V was cut by 3 bases and J by 0 bases, with 12 bases left in between. The CDR3 runs to 16 residues. The CDR3 reads CASSFGRGEAKNIQYF. The CDR3 DNA reads TGTGCCAGCAGTTTCGGACGCGGAGAAGCCAAAAACATTCAGTACTTC.

This clone counts as medium-sized. The CDR3: CSVARDRGGYTF. CDR3 DNA: TGCAGCGTTGCTAGGGACAGGGGCGGCTACACCTTC. The rearrangement uses TRBV29-1 and TRBJ1-2; 10 bases are a match to TRBD1. The CDR3 runs to 12 residues. The germline V gene has CDR1 SQVTM and CDR2 ANQGSEA. V shed 4 bases and J 8 bases; nucleotides not matched to a gene: 4.

This rearrangement joins TRBV7-8 to TRBJ2-6; no clear D gene. Germline CDR1 is SGHVS and CDR2 is FQNEAQ. V was cut by 5 bases and J by 2 bases, with 13 bases left in between. The CDR3 has 16 residues. The CDR3 bases are TGTGCCAGCAGCCCGAGGCCCCTTGCTGGGGCCAACGTCCTGACTTTC. It encodes CASSPRPLAGANVLTF.

The chain uses TRBV19 and TRBJ1-1; TRBD1 is a possible D gene (6 bases). Germline assignment: CDR1 LNHDA and CDR2 SQIVND (reference sequence). The V end was cut by 0 bases, the J end by 1 base, with 9 bases between. There are 15 residues in the CDR3. CDR3 amino acids: CASSIDGGQNTEAFF. For the CDR3, the DNA is TGTGCCAGTAGTATAGATGGGGGACAGAACACTGAAGCTTTCTTT.

As for this clone: This may be a read error: a much more frequent sequence differs by one nucleotide. This same CDR3 is encoded by further DNA sequences in the sample. This chain joins TRBV6-5 and TRBJ2-4; the D is unclear. Trimming cost V 6 bases and J 2 bases, with 14 bases left between them. There are 15 residues in the CDR3. CDR1 is MNHEY and CDR2 is SVGAGI in the germline V gene. As DNA, the CDR3 is TGTGCCAGCAGCTCAAGGGAACTTCCCAAAAACATTCAGTACTTC. As protein: CASSSRELPKNIQYF.